This T cell receptor (beta chain) was profiled in a study of patients and donors after allogeneic stem cell transplantation. This clonotype was observed a handful of times. Trimming cost V 6 bases and J 6 bases; bases outside gene matches: 5. The length of the CDR3 is 12 residues. In germline, CDR1 is SNHLY, CDR2 FYNNEI. TCRdb redid the calling of the RT-PCR reads with MiXCR, one entry per CDR3 protein. Of about a million distinct CDR3 sequences detected, roughly 17% appear once; the ten largest clones hold under 6.5%. The gene calls are TRBV2 and TRBJ2-7, with 7 positions matching TRBD1. Material for sequencing was blood, either unsorted or a sorted T cell fraction (not recorded which). This sequence was found in a human donor who was either an allogeneic HSCT recipient or a stem cell or donor lymphocyte infusion donor (not recorded which). It is not recorded whose cells these are; they may come from a transplant donor. CDR3 amino acids: CASRRQGSEQYF. In DNA form, the CDR3 reads TGTGCCAGCAGAAGACAGGGCTCCGAGCAGTACTTC.